The following is a T cell receptor beta chain sequence with its context. TCR beta libraries were built with iRepertoire HTBI primers and Arm-PCR of CDR3 regions. TCRdb called the multiplex PCR reads again in MiXCR, with one record for every CDR3 protein. The sample records 300,000 to 400,000 distinct CDR3 sequences, around 20% being singletons. Per the germline V gene, CDR1 is MNHNS and CDR2 is SASEGT. Trimming left V 6 bases short and J 7 bases short, with 19 bases between. The CDR3 is 15 residues long. As to time point: persistent/refractory GD, antithyroid drugs over 5 years with positive TRAb. PBMC RNA served as the TCR library source. These data come from a study of regulatory T cells in long-lasting Graves disease. Study at large: By definition, persistent Graves' disease involved antithyroid drugs for over 5 years alongside positive TSH receptor antibodies.

V is TRBV6-1 and J is TRBJ1-5; D is perhaps TRBD1 (6 bases). This sequence was found in a female donor with Graves disease. The input for sequencing was peripheral blood mononuclear cells (PBMCs), taken when the disease was refractory, from a patient treated with antithyroid drugs. DNA of the CDR3: TGTGCCAGCAGCCAAGAGGGGGGGACGAACCAGCCCCAGCATTTT. Residues: CASSQEGGTNQPQHF.